Listed below are T cell receptor beta chains from one sample, sequenced in a study of cytomegalovirus exposure and HLA in healthy donors. Clones were read by immunoSEQ multiplex PCR, and TCRdb kept only the in-frame ones, dropping some. The sample holds 100,000 to 120,000 clones, under 85% seen once. The source material was PBMCs. These receptor sequences come from a woman in her late teens or twenties in good health and CMV-seronegative. Both conserved end residues are part of each CDR3. D genes are given only for firm matches. Some rows have no size entry. The others give once, few or many, or a class for an expanded clone.

CDR3nt	CDR3aa	j_gene	v_gene	abundance	d_gene
TGTGCCAGCAGTGAAGGGACAGGGCAGGAAAAACTGTTTTTT	CASSEGTGQEKLFF	TRBJ1-4	TRBV6-1	NA	TRBD1
TGTGCCAGCAGCCCGGGACTAGCGGGGGCAGAGCAGTACTTC	CASSPGLAGAEQYF	TRBJ2-7	TRBV6-5	NA	TRBD2
TGCGCCAGCAGCTGGGGGCCGGGATCTGGTCCCTCTGGGGCCAACGTCCTGACTTTC	CASSWGPGSGPSGANVLTF	TRBJ2-6	TRBV5-1	NA	NA
TGTGCCAGCAGTTACTCGCGGGGGGACTCCTACGAGCAGTACTTC	CASSYSRGDSYEQYF	TRBJ2-7	TRBV6-5	NA	TRBD2
TGTGCCTGGGGGGCGTCACAGGGGCGCGGGGAGCTGTTTTTT	CAWGASQGRGELFF	TRBJ2-2	TRBV30	NA	TRBD1
TGTGCCAGCACCCTGACAGGGGGGCCCTACAATGAGCAGTTCTTC	CASTLTGGPYNEQFF	TRBJ2-1	TRBV6-5	NA	TRBD1
TGTGCCTGGACTCCGGGACATAACTACGAGCAGTACTTC	CAWTPGHNYEQYF	TRBJ2-7	TRBV30	NA	NA
TGTGCCAGCAATACCGGGACAGGGGGCTCCTACGAGCAGTACTTC	CASNTGTGGSYEQYF	TRBJ2-7	TRBV6-4	NA	TRBD1
TGTGCCTGGAATGTACTAGCCAGGGCGATAGGGCAAGAGACCCAGTACTTC	CAWNVLARAIGQETQYF	TRBJ2-5	TRBV30	NA	NA
TGTGCCAGCAGCGTCGGGTCCTACAACAATGAGCAGTTCTTC	CASSVGSYNNEQFF	TRBJ2-1	TRBV9	NA	NA
TGTGCCAGCAGCGAAGGGACTAGCGGGACCATTGGGGAGCAGTACTTC	CASSEGTSGTIGEQYF	TRBJ2-7	TRBV7-8	NA	TRBD2
TGTGCCAGCAGCGTCGAATGGGGACAGGGAGGTCATGAGCAGTTCTTC	CASSVEWGQGGHEQFF	TRBJ2-1	TRBV9	NA	TRBD1
TGCGCCAGCAGCTGGCCGGAGGGACAGGTGAACACTGAAGCTTTCTTT	CASSWPEGQVNTEAFF	TRBJ1-1	TRBV5-1	once	TRBD1
TGTGCCAGCGGGGGGAACCCCCTCGTCTTAAAAGAGACCCAGTACTTC	CASGGNPLVLKETQYF	TRBJ2-5	TRBV2	NA	NA
TGCGCCAGCAGGGCAGGGCTTGGCTACACCTTC	CASRAGLGYTF	TRBJ1-2	TRBV10-2	NA	NA
TGTGCCAGCAGTGATGGGGGACAGGGTAGTGAAAAACTGTTTTTT	CASSDGGQGSEKLFF	TRBJ1-4	TRBV25-1	NA	TRBD1
TGTGCCAGCAGCTTGTTAGCGAGGAACACTGAAGCTTTCTTT	CASSLLARNTEAFF	TRBJ1-1	TRBV5-6	NA	NA
TGTGCCAGCAGTGAATCGGACATCCCTGAATCCCTCCACTTT	CASSESDIPESLHF	TRBJ1-6	TRBV6-1	NA	NA
TGTGCCAGCAGCTTCGAGCGGGGGGGAACCTACGAGCAGTACTTC	CASSFERGGTYEQYF	TRBJ2-7	TRBV11-2	NA	TRBD2
TGTGCCAGCCTAGCGGGGCAAGAGACCCAGTACTTC	CASLAGQETQYF	TRBJ2-5	TRBV2	NA	TRBD2
TGTGCCAGCAGCCCCGGGTCAGATACGCAGTATTTT	CASSPGSDTQYF	TRBJ2-3	TRBV5-4	NA	NA
TGCGCCAGCAGCTTGGAGGGGCAAGAGACCCAGTACTTC	CASSLEGQETQYF	TRBJ2-5	TRBV5-1	once	NA
TGTGCCAGCAGCTTGTCTAACGAGCAGTACTTC	CASSLSNEQYF	TRBJ2-7	TRBV5-6	NA	NA
TGTGCCAGCAGCGGGCCCGGACAGGCGAGCTCCTACGAGCAGTACTTC	CASSGPGQASSYEQYF	TRBJ2-7	TRBV5-6	NA	TRBD1
TGTGCCAGCAGCTTAGGGTTAGAGGGGGACGAGCAGTACTTC	CASSLGLEGDEQYF	TRBJ2-7	TRBV7-2	NA	NA
TGTGCCAGCAGCCAAGTTCTAGCGGGGGGCACAGATACGCAGTATTTT	CASSQVLAGGTDTQYF	TRBJ2-3	TRBV14	NA	TRBD2
TGTGCCAGCAGCGGCCGGGACAGGGATTACGAGCAGTACTTC	CASSGRDRDYEQYF	TRBJ2-7	TRBV9	NA	TRBD1
TGCGCCAGCAGCCAAGAAATAGACAGGGTTTACCCTACTGATACGGGAAACACCATATATTTT	CASSQEIDRVYPTDTGNTIYF	TRBJ1-3	TRBV4-1	NA	TRBD1
TGTGCCAGTAATATTAAGCGGCAGCCCCTCCACTTT	CASNIKRQPLHF	TRBJ1-6	TRBV19	NA	NA
TGTGCCAGCAGCCTCCAGAAAGGGGGTGAAGCTTTCTTT	CASSLQKGGEAFF	TRBJ1-1	TRBV11-1	NA	NA
TGTGCCAGTAGTAGGCAGGGAAGGAACACTGAAGCTTTCTTT	CASSRQGRNTEAFF	TRBJ1-1	TRBV19	medium-sized	NA
TGTGCCTGGGAAAGACATCTGAACACTGAAGCTTTCTTT	CAWERHLNTEAFF	TRBJ1-1	TRBV30	NA	NA
TGTGCCAGCAGTCTCCAGACTACTTCGGCTAATGAAAAACTGTTTTTT	CASSLQTTSANEKLFF	TRBJ1-4	TRBV27	NA	NA
TGCAGCGTTAATCGGGGGGACACCGGGGAGCTGTTTTTT	CSVNRGDTGELFF	TRBJ2-2	TRBV29-1	NA	TRBD2
TGTGCCAGCAGCCCAAAGACAGGGCCCTACGAGCAGTACTTC	CASSPKTGPYEQYF	TRBJ2-7	TRBV7-6	NA	TRBD1
TGTGCCAGCAGCACTAGAGGGCCAGATACGCAGTATTTT	CASSTRGPDTQYF	TRBJ2-3	TRBV2	once	NA
TGTGCCAGCAGTGAACTAGCGGGGGGACACAATGAGCAGTTCTTC	CASSELAGGHNEQFF	TRBJ2-1	TRBV6-4	medium-sized	TRBD2
TGTGCCAGCAGTTACCCCTCGGGAAATGAGCAGTTCTTC	CASSYPSGNEQFF	TRBJ2-1	TRBV25-1	NA	NA
TGTGCCAGCAGCTTAGCCCGGGGGGCAGATACGCAGTATTTT	CASSLARGADTQYF	TRBJ2-3	TRBV11-2	NA	TRBD2
TGTGCCAGTAGTCCGGGACTAGCGGGGGGCGCGAACACCGGGGAGCTGTTTTTT	CASSPGLAGGANTGELFF	TRBJ2-2	TRBV19	NA	TRBD2
TGTGCCAGCAGCTTGGCTGTAAGACAGTTAACCTATGGCTACACCTTC	CASSLAVRQLTYGYTF	TRBJ1-2	TRBV5-4	NA	NA
TGTGCCATCAGTGAGCGGGGGGGGTACAATGAGCAGTTCTTC	CAISERGGYNEQFF	TRBJ2-1	TRBV10-3	NA	TRBD2
TGTGCCAGCAGCTTAGGCGGGGGGGGACAAAATGAGCAGTTCTTC	CASSLGGGGQNEQFF	TRBJ2-1	TRBV7-6	few	TRBD2
TGTGGCGCTGGAGGGGCCTACGAGCAGTACTTC	CGAGGAYEQYF	TRBJ2-7	TRBV27	NA	NA
TGTGCCACCAGCACCCTTGACAGGGAAAGGGGCTATAATTCACCCCTCCACTTT	CATSTLDRERGYNSPLHF	TRBJ1-6	TRBV15	NA	TRBD1
TGTGCCAGCAGCCGGGACAGTCGATCCTACGAGCAGTACTTC	CASSRDSRSYEQYF	TRBJ2-7	TRBV5-4	few	TRBD1
TGTGCCAGCAGTGAAGCGCTTCGGGGAGGGACTGAAAAACTGTTTTTT	CASSEALRGGTEKLFF	TRBJ1-4	TRBV2	NA	NA
TGTGCCAGCTCATACGGACTGAGCTCCTACAATGAGCAGTTCTTC	CASSYGLSSYNEQFF	TRBJ2-1	TRBV18	many	NA